This section outlines one T cell receptor beta chain sequence together with its context. The source of the sample is a study of blood T cell repertoires in COVID-19. Overall study: Samples came from the United States, Italy and Spain, spanning acute and convalescent COVID-19. PBMCs, B-cell-depleted T cells, or T cells were the source of the cDNA or gDNA that made up the material.

The length of the CDR3 is 15 residues. Germline V lookup: CDR1 LGHDT, CDR2 YNNKEL (reference sequence). After removal of 4 bases from V and 4 bases from J, the junction contained 8 bases not matched to a gene. As processed by the authors: Counts of nucleated cells, estimated from reference gene primer amplification, were obtained. This table comes from immunoSEQ multiplex PCR, and its TCRdb copy is limited to in-frame clones, with some not included. V and J calls and clone size follow that table, whereas D and trimming were derived from the DNA. The table shows about 130,000 clones, with roughly 72% occurring only once.

Input material: peripheral blood. V is TRBV3-1 (or the pseudogene TRBV3-2) and J is TRBJ1-1; TRBD1 matches 8 bases. The source of this sequence is a man in his sixties with acute or convalescent COVID-19. The CDR3 loop is CASSPRDRKITEAFF. CDR3 in DNA: TGTGCCAGCAGCCCGAGGGACAGGAAAATCACTGAAGCTTTCTTT.